Each of the 24 T cell receptor delta chains below was sequenced from the same sample in a study of gamma-delta T cells after stem cell transplantation. TCRdb re-analyzed the RT-PCR reads via CATT. The sample holds 2,000 to 3,000 delta-chain clones; roughly 3% are singletons and the top ten take roughly 52%. Sequencing was carried out using gamma-delta T cells. These receptors all stem from a human donor. It is not recorded whose cells these are; they may come from a transplant donor.

Details on this clone: Possible read error: a much larger clone is one base away. This rearrangement joins TRDV2 to TRDJ1, with 9 bases matching TRDD3. The CDR3 has 17 amino acids. From germline, CDR1 is GEAIGNYY and CDR2 EKD. The CDR3: CACDTVPGGGYTDKRIF. The CDR3 DNA is TGTGCCTGTGACACTGTTCCCGGGGGGGGATACACCGATAAACGCATCTTT.

This clone is deemed large. In the same sample, other DNA sequences code for this CDR3. DNA of the CDR3: TGTGCCTGTGACAAGTTGGGGGGGACCAGACTACTGGGGGATACCCCCGATAAACTCATCTTT. This translates into CACDKLGGTRLLGDTPDKLIF. The chain links TRDV2 to TRDJ1; 12 bases match TRDD3. Germline V CDR1 and CDR2: GEAIGNYY, EKD. V was clipped by 2 bases and J by 3 bases; unmatched bases: 21. This CDR3 contains 21 residues.

A note on this clone: TCRdb attributes to this sequence the protein of a much larger clone, which differs from the DNA translation at residue 3; a read error is likely, and the protein displayed is translated from the DNA. The chain employs TRDV2 and TRDJ1; the match to TRDD3 covers 8 bases. Germline V gene lookup returns CDR1 GEAIGNYY and CDR2 EKD. This CDR3 region has 15 residues. The CDR3 loop reads CARDTLGGFTDKLIF. CDR3 coding DNA: TGTGCCCGTGACACCCTTGGGGGATTTACCGATAAACTCATCTTT.

A remark on this clone: A much larger clonotype is one base distant, so this may be a read error. The identical CDR3 is also encoded by other nucleotide sequences in the sample. This sequence joins TRDV1 and TRDJ1, with 11 bases lining up with TRDD3. The germline CDR1 and CDR2 sequences are TSWWSYY and QGS. This CDR3 region has 19 residues. Trimming at V came to 0 bases and at J to 1 base, leaving 10 bases not matched to a gene. DNA for the CDR3: TGTGCTCTTGGGGAACTATTCCTACGCTGGGGGATACCCACCGATAAACTCATCTTT. This codes for CALGELFLRWGIPTDKLIF.

This clone was detected a few times. TCRdb pairs this DNA with a much larger clone's protein that differs at residue 14, likely a read error; the protein shown was translated from the DNA. This chain links TRDV1 with TRDJ1, with 7 bases that match TRDD2. The V segment lost 0 bases and the J segment 0 bases; nucleotides outside the gene matches: 25. The CDR3 consists of 23 residues. The germline V gene encodes CDR1 TSWWSYY and CDR2 QGS. The CDR3 sequence: CALGELARPSLHLHPLYTDKLIF. The CDR3 nucleotides read TGTGCTCTTGGGGAACTCGCGCGCCCTTCCTTACATCTACATCCCCTCTACACCGATAAACTCATCTTT.

Details on this clone: A far larger clone is one base from this, pointing to a likely read error. The V gene is TRDV2, the J gene TRDJ3; 12 nucleotides match TRDD3. The germline gives CDR1 GEAIGNYY, CDR2 EKD. V lost 0 bases and J lost 2; bases outside the gene matches: 7. The CDR3 has 20 residues. CDR3 residues: CACDTVLGDTLPWDTRQMFF. Written as DNA, the CDR3 is TGTGCCTGTGACACCGTACTGGGGGATACCCTCCCCTGGGACACCCGACAGATGTTTTTC.

This clone was detected only a few times. This DNA translates differently at residue 10 from the TCRdb protein, which is that of a much larger clone; a read error is likely, and the protein shown is the DNA's own translation. The chain carries TRDV2 and TRDJ1; tentative D call: TRDD3 (6 bases). The CDR3 covers 23 residues. Germline V gene sequence: CDR1 GEAIGNYY, CDR2 EKD. The V end was cut by 0 bases, the J end by 0 bases, with 34 bases between. The CDR3 loop is CACDTIQSLDARGSGVYTDKLIF. In DNA, the CDR3 is TGTGCCTGTGACACCATTCAAAGCCTTGACGCCAGGGGTTCTGGGGTTTACACCGATAAACTCATCTTT.

This clone was observed a handful of times. With a far larger clone one base away, a read error is the likely cause. This chain links TRDV2 with TRDJ3, with TRDD3 as a possible D gene (5 bases). The CDR3 sequence is 21 residues long. Trimming cost V 3 bases and J 2 bases, with 25 bases left between them. Germline V gene data show CDR1 as GEAIGNYY and CDR2 as EKD. The CDR3 DNA follows: TGTGCCTGTGACGCCGCGGATAGCCGTACTGGAAAGGCCTGGGACACCCGACAGATGTTTTTC. Protein product: CACDAADSRTGKAWDTRQMFF.

This clone is deemed large. The chain has TRDV2 and TRDJ1; 8 bases align to TRDD3. V dropped 1 base and J dropped 11; count of bases not matched to a gene: 23. This CDR3 is built from 18 residues. Per germline, CDR1 GEAIGNYY and CDR2 EKD. CDR3 sequence reads: CACDTINSGTGGSSELIF. The DNA of the CDR3 is TGTGCCTGTGACACAATCAACTCGGGGACTGGGGGTTCCTCTGAGCTCATCTTT.

The CDR3 coding sequence is TGTGCCTGTGACACCGTATATGTACTGGGGGATACTCCCGATAAACTCATCTTT. Translation gives CACDTVYVLGDTPDKLIF. The chain employs TRDV2 and TRDJ1; 12 bases line up with TRDD3. This CDR3 comprises 18 residues. CDR1 is GEAIGNYY and CDR2 is EKD in the germline V gene. V trimming: 0 bases; J trimming: 3 bases; junction bases outside the gene matches: 10.

This clone was counted a few times. The protein TCRdb lists belongs to a much larger clone and differs from this DNA's translation at residue 11, which points to a read error; the protein shown is made from the DNA. V gene TRDV3 combines with J gene TRDJ2; D perhaps matches TRDD3 (5 bases). The CDR3 runs to 15 residues. V lost 2 bases and J lost 10, with 23 bases in between. The germline V gene encodes CDR1 TVYSNPD and CDR2 GDNSRS (reference sequence). CDR3 nucleotide sequence: TGTGCCTTTGCTACGAGGGGGTGGAGAGCAGTACAACTCTTCTTT. Amino acid sequence: CAFATRGWRAVQLFF.

In its sample, this clone is medium-sized. The chain couples TRDV2 to TRDJ1; tentative D call: TRDD3 (7 bases). Trimming removed 4 bases at V and 2 bases at J, with 31 bases between. Germline V gene data show CDR1 as GEAIGNYY and CDR2 as EKD. The CDR3 runs 20 residues. The CDR3 DNA sequence: TGTGCCTGTGATCCTATTCCTATTATAAAAATCGGGGGATTTACCGATAAACTCATCTTT. Translated: CACDPIPIIKIGGFTDKLIF.

In this sample, this clone turned up a few times. A read error may be the cause here, since a much bigger clone is one base away. Other DNA sequences in this specimen translate into the identical CDR3. This sequence joins TRDV2 and TRDJ1, with TRDD3 identical over 12 bases. Germline-derived CDR1 and CDR2 are GEAIGNYY and EKD. Germline trimming cut 3 bases from V and 3 bases from J; bases unmatched to any gene: 7. CDR3 length: 16 residues. CDR3 in DNA: TGTGCCTGTGACCCTGTACTGGGGGATACTCCCGATAAACTCATCTTT. Translated: CACDPVLGDTPDKLIF.

This clone has only a few counts. The chain joins TRDV2 to TRDJ2; the match to TRDD3 covers 11 bases. The CDR3 has 19 amino acids. The germline CDR1 and CDR2 sequences are GEAIGNYY and EKD. V dropped 3 bases and J dropped 4; count of bases not matched to a gene: 15. CDR3 sequence (DNA): TGTGCCTGTGACCCGATACTGGGGGATATCGGAGACGGGACAGCACAACTCTTCTTT. Its protein is CACDPILGDIGDGTAQLFF.

This clone was found a few times. With a much larger clone just one base away, this may be a read error. Other DNA sequences in the sample encode the same CDR3. This chain joins TRDV2 and TRDJ1, with a tentative D call TRDD3 (6 bases). Germline lookup yields CDR1 GEAIGNYY and CDR2 EKD. The CDR3 is 16 amino acids. This CDR3 reads CACVPLGVEYTDKLIF. The CDR3 DNA reads TGCGCCTGTGTCCCACTGGGAGTTGAGTACACCGATAAACTCATCTTT.

With respect to this clone: TCRdb pairs this DNA with a much larger clone's protein that differs at residue 4, likely a read error; the protein shown was translated from the DNA. This sequence joins TRDV2 and TRDJ1, with 12 bases fitting TRDD3. The CDR3 has 16 amino acids. From germline, CDR1 is GEAIGNYY and CDR2 EKD. This CDR3 reads CACNTLLGDTSDKLIF. The CDR3 region has the DNA TGTGCCTGTAACACTCTACTGGGGGATACTTCCGATAAACTCATCTTT.

This clone was counted only a few times. The TCRdb protein comes from a much larger clone and disagrees with this DNA's translation at residue 3, likely due to a read error; the protein given here is derived from the DNA. The chain couples TRDV2 to TRDJ1, with 13 bases matching TRDD3. CDR3 length: 18 residues. The germline V gene has CDR1 GEAIGNYY and CDR2 EKD. CDR3 residues: CARDGIRLGDTDTDKLIF. Written as DNA, the CDR3 is TGTGCCCGTGACGGGATCCGACTGGGGGATACGGACACCGATAAACTCATCTTT.

Comment on this clone: TCRdb's listed protein matches a much larger clone and diverges from this DNA's translation at residue 16, likely through a read error; the protein shown comes from the DNA. This sequence joins TRDV2 and TRDJ3; D call uncertain. Germline V gene data show CDR1 as GEAIGNYY and CDR2 as EKD. This CDR3 contains 19 residues. CDR3 bases: TGTGCCTGTGACACCCTTCACGCTATGGGCACTTGGGACACCCGACGGATGTTTTTC. It specifies CACDTLHAMGTWDTRRMFF.

This clone was detected only a few times. The chain combines TRDV2 with TRDJ3; D ambiguous. V was pared by 0 bases and J by 5 bases, with 10 bases between. There are 16 residues in the CDR3. Per the germline V gene, CDR1 is GEAIGNYY and CDR2 is EKD. The CDR3 here is CACDTILRRDTRQMFF. For the CDR3, the DNA is TGTGCCTGTGACACCATTTTACGGAGGGACACCCGACAGATGTTTTTC.

This clone was seen a handful of times. The translation of this DNA and the TCRdb protein of a much larger clone differ at residue 3, probably owing to a read error; the protein shown here is translated from the DNA. The rearrangement joins TRDV2 to TRDJ1; 12 bases agree with TRDD3. This CDR3 is 20 amino acids long. Germline V gene sequence: CDR1 GEAIGNYY, CDR2 EKD. The DNA of the CDR3 is TGTGCCCGTGACACAGTACTGGGGGATACACGGACGCCCTACACCGATAAACTCATCTTT. It codes for CARDTVLGDTRTPYTDKLIF.

This clone was detected a few times. The chain combines TRDV2 with TRDJ1, with TRDD3 identical over 8 bases. The length of the CDR3 is 18 residues. From germline, CDR1 is GEAIGNYY and CDR2 EKD. The V and J ends lost 2 bases and 3 bases, in that order; junction bases with no gene match: 16. In DNA, the CDR3 is TGTGCCTGTGACAAGGTCCTACGCACTGGGGGCAAGTCCGATAAACTCATCTTT. The encoded protein is CACDKVLRTGGKSDKLIF.

By proportion, this clone is medium-sized. V gene TRDV2 combines with J gene TRDJ3, with D perhaps TRDD3 (6 bases). V was clipped by 0 bases and J by 0 bases, with 11 bases between them. Per the germline V gene, CDR1 is GEAIGNYY and CDR2 is EKD. This CDR3 spans 18 amino acids. CDR3 sequence reads: CACDTAGVSSWDTRQMFF. CDR3 nucleotides: TGTGCCTGTGACACCGCTGGGGTAAGCTCCTGGGACACCCGACAGATGTTTTTC.

A word on this clone: The mismatch at residue 5 between this DNA's translation and the TCRdb protein of a much larger clone likely reflects a read error; the protein shown is translated from the DNA. The chain couples TRDV2 to TRDJ1; 9 bases agree with TRDD3. Trimming cost V 3 bases and J 0 bases; bases outside gene matches: 16. In germline, CDR1 is GEAIGNYY, CDR2 EKD. CDR3 size: 19 residues. The CDR3 protein is CACDLVPILLGEDTDKLIF. In nucleotides, the CDR3 is TGTGCCTGTGACCTAGTCCCCATATTACTGGGGGAAGACACCGATAAACTCATCTTT.

On this clone itself: This probably arose from a read error, given a far larger clone one base away. Other DNA sequences in the same sample also yield this CDR3. J is TRDJ1 and V is TRDV2, with a possible D match to TRDD3 (6 bases). The CDR3 runs to 16 residues. The germline gives CDR1 GEAIGNYY, CDR2 EKD. With 1 base removed from V and 3 bases from J, the gap between germline ends came to 17 bases. The CDR3 loop is CACDTLLGDTSDKLIF. The CDR3 DNA reads TGTGCCTGTGACACTCTACTGGGCGATACTTCCGATAAACTCATCTTT.